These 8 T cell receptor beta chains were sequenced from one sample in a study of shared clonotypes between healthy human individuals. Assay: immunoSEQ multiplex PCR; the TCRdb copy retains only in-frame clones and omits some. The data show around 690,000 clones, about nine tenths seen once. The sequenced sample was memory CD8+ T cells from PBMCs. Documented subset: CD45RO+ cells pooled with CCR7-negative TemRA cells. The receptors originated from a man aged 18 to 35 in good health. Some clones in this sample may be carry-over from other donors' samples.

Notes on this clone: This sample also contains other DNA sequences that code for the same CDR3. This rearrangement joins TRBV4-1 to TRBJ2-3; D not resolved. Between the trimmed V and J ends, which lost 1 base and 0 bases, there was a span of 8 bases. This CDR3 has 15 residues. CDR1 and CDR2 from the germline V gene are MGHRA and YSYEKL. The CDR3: CASSQVGRSTDTQYF. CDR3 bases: TGCGCCAGCAGCCAAGTCGGAAGAAGCACAGATACGCAGTATTTT.

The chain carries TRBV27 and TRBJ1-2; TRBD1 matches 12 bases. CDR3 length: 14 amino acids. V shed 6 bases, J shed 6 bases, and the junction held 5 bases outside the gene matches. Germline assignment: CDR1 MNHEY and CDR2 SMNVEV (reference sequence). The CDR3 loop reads CASSGTGGSDGYTF. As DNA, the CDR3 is TGTGCCAGCAGCGGGACAGGGGGCAGTGATGGCTACACCTTC.

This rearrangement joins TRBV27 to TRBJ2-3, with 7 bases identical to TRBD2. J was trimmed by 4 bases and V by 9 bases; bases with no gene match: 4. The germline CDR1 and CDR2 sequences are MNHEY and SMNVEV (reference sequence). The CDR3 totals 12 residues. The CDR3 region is CASGRGADTQYF. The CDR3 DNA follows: TGTGCCAGTGGGAGGGGCGCAGATACGCAGTATTTT.

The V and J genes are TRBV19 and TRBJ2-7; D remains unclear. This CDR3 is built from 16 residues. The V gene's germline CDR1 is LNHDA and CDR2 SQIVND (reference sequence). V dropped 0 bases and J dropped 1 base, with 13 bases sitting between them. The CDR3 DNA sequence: TGTGCCAGTAGTATAGATCACGCCAGATGGTCCTACGAGCAGTACTTC. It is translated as CASSIDHARWSYEQYF.

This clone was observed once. The CDR3 reads CATSRTGGGEKLFF. As DNA, the CDR3 is TGTGCCACCTCACGGACAGGGGGCGGTGAAAAACTGTTTTTT. This chain joins TRBV19 and TRBJ1-4; 11 bases fit TRBD1. The V gene's germline CDR1 is LNHDA and CDR2 SQIVND (reference sequence). Unmatched junction bases numbered 8, after V lost 10 bases and J lost 7 bases. The CDR3 loop spans 14 amino acids.

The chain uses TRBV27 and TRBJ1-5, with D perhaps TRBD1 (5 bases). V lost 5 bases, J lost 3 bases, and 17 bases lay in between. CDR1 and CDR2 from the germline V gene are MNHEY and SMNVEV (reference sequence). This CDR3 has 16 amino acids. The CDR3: CASSNQGVRDNQPQHF. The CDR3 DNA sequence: TGTGCCAGCAGTAACCAGGGTGTAAGGGACAATCAGCCCCAGCATTTT.

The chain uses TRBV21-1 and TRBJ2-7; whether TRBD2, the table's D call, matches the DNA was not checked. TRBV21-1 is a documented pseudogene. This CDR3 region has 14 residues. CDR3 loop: CASSKGSGSYEQYF. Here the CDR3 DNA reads TGTGCCAGCAGCAAAGGTAGCGGGAGCTACGAGCAGTACTTC.

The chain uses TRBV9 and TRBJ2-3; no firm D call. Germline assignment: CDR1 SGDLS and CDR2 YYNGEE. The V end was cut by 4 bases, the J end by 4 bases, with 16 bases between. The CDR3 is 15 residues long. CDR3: CASSPNMGIPDTQYF. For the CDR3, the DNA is TGTGCCAGCAGCCCGAACATGGGTATTCCAGATACGCAGTATTTT.